The next 8 T cell receptor beta chains were all read from a single sample in a study of T cells in Graves' hyperthyroidism and ophthalmopathy. Amplification targeted TCR beta CDR3 regions from RNA transcripts. First-round RT-PCR with HTBI primers amplified the TCR CDR3 region. Each CDR3 protein gets one entry after TCRdb re-called the multiplex PCR reads with MiXCR. The table has about 690,000 distinct CDR3 sequences, roughly 17% seen once. Sample: blood. Receptors were obtained from a man aged 50 or older with Graves' hyperthyroidism.

This clonotype came up many times. CDR3 sequence: CSADGPNRGTEAFF. In DNA form, the CDR3 reads TGCAGTGCGGACGGGCCCAATCGAGGCACTGAAGCTTTCTTT. The rearrangement uses TRBV20-1 and TRBJ1-1; D gene uncertain. CDR1 is DFQATT and CDR2 is SNEGSKA in the germline V gene (reference sequence). The CDR3 is 14 amino acids. Deletions cut 6 bases from V and 4 bases from J, with 18 bases between.

This clonotype was counted ten times or more. The V gene is TRBV10-3, the J gene TRBJ2-1; D may correspond to TRBD1 or TRBD2 (5 bases each). Germline V lookup: CDR1 ENHRY, CDR2 SYGVKD. Trimming stripped 7 bases from V and 0 bases from J, with 10 bases between. This CDR3 comprises 14 residues. This CDR3 is CAINPGSSYNEQFF. CDR3 nucleotides: TGTGCCATCAATCCAGGGAGCTCCTACAATGAGCAGTTCTTC.

The chain has TRBV4-3 and TRBJ2-7; 10 bases fit TRBD1. Germline trimming cut 3 bases from V and 4 bases from J; bases unmatched to any gene: 6. Germline V CDR1 and CDR2: LGHNA, YSLEER. This CDR3 spans 15 amino acids. This CDR3 is CASSHQTGGVYEQYF. The CDR3, as DNA: TGCGCCAGCAGCCACCAGACAGGGGGCGTGTACGAGCAGTACTTC.

The V and J genes are TRBV28 and TRBJ1-5; 8 nucleotides agree with TRBD1. Looked up from germline, CDR1 is MDHEN and CDR2 is SYDVKM. Germline trimming cut 3 bases from V and 5 bases from J; bases unmatched to any gene: 12. This CDR3 is built from 17 residues. Written as DNA, the CDR3 is TGTGCCAGCAGTTTGTACGAGGCAGGGGGCAGGGATCAGCCCCAGCATTTT. Translation: CASSLYEAGGRDQPQHF. The complete variable domain, with remaining parts taken from reference TRBV28 and TRBJ1-5, reads DVKVTQSSRYLVKRTGEKVFLECVQDMDHENMFWYRQDPGLGLRLIYFSYDVKMKEKGDIPEGYSVSREKKERFSLILESASTNQTSMYLCASSLYEAGGRDQPQHFGDGTRLSIL.

Ten or more counts support this clonotype. The chain employs TRBV29-1 and TRBJ2-2; 9 nucleotides line up with TRBD2. Germline CDR1 reads SQVTM; CDR2 reads ANQGSEA. The length of the CDR3 is 15 residues. The ends lost 4 bases at V and 4 bases at J; junction bases unmatched: 7. In DNA, the CDR3 is TGCAGCGTTGTGTTGGGCGGGAGGGTCACCGGGGAGCTGTTTTTT. Its translation: CSVVLGGRVTGELFF.

In its sample, this clonotype was seen a few times. This chain joins TRBV7-9 and TRBJ2-1, with 7 bases lining up with TRBD2. Germline CDR1 and CDR2: SEHNR and FQNEAQ (reference sequence). The ends lost 5 bases at V and 2 bases at J; junction bases unmatched: 6. This CDR3 is 15 amino acids long. CDR3 sequence reads: CASSGTSVAYNEQFF. As DNA, the CDR3 is TGTGCCAGCAGCGGAACTAGCGTCGCCTACAATGAGCAGTTCTTC.

V gene TRBV3-1 combines with J gene TRBJ1-1, with D hard to call. Between the trimmed V and J ends, which lost 7 bases and 9 bases, there was a span of 15 bases. Per the germline V gene, CDR1 is LGHDT and CDR2 is YNNKEL (reference sequence). The CDR3 totals 12 residues. This chain's CDR3 is CASMKGTLQAFF. The CDR3 region has the DNA TGTGCCAGCATGAAAGGAACTCTCCAAGCTTTCTTT.

The table lists this clonotype with a few counts. This chain connects TRBV30 to TRBJ1-5; TRBD1 is a possible D gene (5 bases). Germline assignment: CDR1 GTSNPN and CDR2 SVGIG (reference sequence). The CDR3 sequence is 13 residues long. V gave up 0 bases and J gave up 4 bases, with 7 bases separating them. The CDR3 here is CAWSVQENQPQHF. The CDR3, as DNA: TGTGCCTGGAGTGTACAGGAGAATCAGCCCCAGCATTTT.